The next 14 T cell receptor beta chains were all read from a single sample in a study of molecular identifiers for immune sequencing clone quantification. MiXCR was run by TCRdb on the PCR reads, yielding one entry per CDR3 protein. The sample includes fewer than 350,000 distinct CDR3 sequences, about 22% seen only once; the top ten take roughly 0.7%. The source material was naive CD8+ T cells from blood, with Jurkat cell RNA spiked in. The sample's subset: FACS-sorted CD8+CD4-CCR7+CD45RA+ naive T cells. The origin of the receptors is a human donor in good health. Some libraries in this study had Jurkat cell RNA spiked in.

Comments on this clonotype: A clone one base away is much larger, so this may be a read error. The chain has TRBV7-6 and TRBJ1-4; TRBD1 might be the D (6 bases). The CDR3 has 16 residues. In germline, CDR1 is SGHVS, CDR2 FNYEAQ. DNA for the CDR3: TGTGCCTGCAGCTCCTACCCGGGACACCAAAATGAAAAACTGTTTTTT. Translation: CACSSYPGHQNEKLFF.

The chain is built from TRBV6-1 and TRBJ1-5; 10 nucleotides align to TRBD1. Germline CDR1 and CDR2: MNHNS and SASEGT. The CDR3 consists of 14 residues. V shed 3 bases, J shed 6 bases, and the junction held 2 bases outside the gene matches. In DNA form, the CDR3 reads TGTGCCAGCAGTGATGGACAGGGGGTTCAGCCCCAGCATTTT. Residues: CASSDGQGVQPQHF.

This clonotype was counted between two and nine times. The chain has TRBV28 and TRBJ2-2, with 8 nucleotides matching TRBD1. Germline-derived CDR1 and CDR2 are MDHEN and SYDVKM. The CDR3 has 13 amino acids. The V segment lost 6 bases and the J segment 6 bases; nucleotides outside the gene matches: 3. The CDR3 sequence: CASSQQGAGELFF. The CDR3 nucleotides are TGTGCCAGCAGCCAACAGGGGGCCGGGGAGCTGTTTTTT.

This clonotype was recorded at least ten times. The V call is TRBV30, the J call TRBJ2-7; 7 bases match TRBD2. The CDR3 has 13 amino acids. The V segment lost 2 bases and the J segment 7 bases; nucleotides outside the gene matches: 8. Per germline, CDR1 GTSNPN and CDR2 SVGIG (reference sequence). The CDR3 nucleotides read TGTGCCTGGAGTATGGGAGGGCCGGGGGAGCAGTACTTC. Protein: CAWSMGGPGEQYF.

There are many counts of this clonotype. This rearrangement joins TRBV13 to TRBJ1-5; D ambiguous. Trimming pared 5 bases from V and 6 bases from J, leaving 11 bases between. The CDR3 has 13 amino acids. CDR1 is PRHDT and CDR2 is FYEKMQ in the germline V gene (reference sequence). The CDR3 protein is CASSTNRGQPQHF. In DNA form, the CDR3 reads TGTGCCAGCAGCACCAACAGAGGTCAGCCCCAGCATTTT.

The rearrangement links TRBV20-1 to TRBJ2-1; TRBD2 matches at 7 bases. This CDR3 has 14 amino acids. Germline CDR1 and CDR2: DFQATT and SNEGSKA (reference sequence). V was pared by 6 bases and J by 0 bases, with 5 bases of the junction left unmatched. The CDR3 DNA sequence: TGCAGTGCAGTTAGCGGGTCCTCCTACAATGAGCAGTTCTTC. It encodes CSAVSGSSYNEQFF.

Here the CDR3 DNA reads TGTGCCAGCAGTTATAGTACTAGCGGACCTACTACGGTAGAGCAGTACTTC. It encodes CASSYSTSGPTTVEQYF. V and J are TRBV6-2 or TRBV6-3 and TRBJ2-7; TRBD2 matches at 8 bases. The germline gives CDR1 MNHEY, CDR2 SVGEGT. The CDR3 length is 17 residues. The V and J ends lost 3 bases and 7 bases, in that order; junction bases with no gene match: 17.

This clonotype was observed many times. The chain is built from TRBV20-1 and TRBJ1-1; 8 nucleotides align to TRBD1. The length of the CDR3 is 15 residues. CDR1 is DFQATT and CDR2 is SNEGSKA in the germline V gene (reference sequence). Unmatched junction bases numbered 10, after V lost 6 bases and J lost 1 base. CDR3 in DNA: TGCAGTGCCCTAAATCAGGACAGGGCGAACACTGAAGCTTTCTTT. Its translation: CSALNQDRANTEAFF.

As regards this clonotype: The germline gene is not matched at one end of the junction; a read error may be the cause. This sequence joins TRBV6-9 and TRBJ2-2; a possible D gene is TRBD2 (5 bases). In germline, CDR1 is MNHGY, CDR2 SVAAGI. The CDR3 spans 16 residues. In DNA, the CDR3 is TGTGCCAACAGTTATTTTGAGGGTTCAGGCACCGGGGAGCTGTTTTTT. Translation: CANSYFEGSGTGELFF.

Of note for this clonotype: This could be a read error, since a much larger clone is one nucleotide away. The CDR3 end shows no conserved phenylalanine or tryptophan, and so a read error is likely. The chain links TRBV6-5 to TRBJ1-1; 7 nucleotides agree with TRBD1. Germline V gene sequence: CDR1 MNHEY, CDR2 SVGAGI. The CDR3 spans 14 residues. The trim removed 3 bases at V and 7 bases at J, leaving 8 bases unmatched. The CDR3 nucleotides are TGTGCCAGCAGTTATGGGCGACAGGGAGGTGAAGCTTTCCTT. Residues: CASSYGRQGGEAFL.

In its sample, this clonotype was seen many times. The chain joins TRBV4-2 to TRBJ2-7; no clear D. CDR3 length equals 13 residues. Germline assignment: CDR1 LGHNA and CDR2 YNFKEQ. Trimming pared 0 bases from V and 6 bases from J, leaving 9 bases between. The CDR3 loop is CASSQDYGSEQYF. The CDR3 DNA reads as TGTGCCAGCAGCCAAGATTACGGGTCCGAGCAGTACTTC.

This chain links TRBV10-3 with TRBJ2-2, with D hard to call. The V gene's germline CDR1 is ENHRY and CDR2 SYGVKD. Trimming stripped 10 bases from V and 7 bases from J, with 10 bases between. The CDR3 has 11 residues. CDR3: CANRAGGELFF. The CDR3 DNA follows: TGTGCCAACCGGGCCGGCGGGGAGCTGTTTTTT.

This clonotype came up a few times. In nucleotides, the CDR3 is TGTGCCAGCAGTTACTTAGGGACCTCCTACGAGCAGTACTTC. Protein: CASSYLGTSYEQYF. The V and J genes are TRBV6-5 and TRBJ2-7, with D possibly being TRBD1 or TRBD2 (5 bases each). CDR1 and CDR2 (germline): MNHEY, SVGAGI. The CDR3 is made up of 14 amino acids. The ends were cut back, 1 base at V and 0 bases at J, with 7 bases in the middle.

This clonotype has a handful of counts. The DNA for the CDR3 is TGTGCCAGCAGTGAGGGGACAGGGATTGGCAATCAGCCCCAGCATTTT. Encoded protein: CASSEGTGIGNQPQHF. The V and J genes are TRBV2 and TRBJ1-5; 9 nucleotides agree with TRBD1. The CDR3 contains 16 residues. The V gene's germline CDR1 is SNHLY and CDR2 FYNNEI. Trimming removed 3 bases from V and 2 bases from J; junction bases left unmatched: 5.